This T cell receptor (beta chain) was obtained from a study of response to subunit inactivated influenza vaccine. Study observations and caveats: Each seasonal flu vaccination may recruit only limited new T cells, authors suggested.

On this clonotype: Its matching antigen is unknown.

TCRdb re-called the RT-PCR reads through MiXCR, storing one row per CDR3 protein. The table records about half a million distinct CDR3 sequences, around 8% of them present only once. Germline V gene sequence: CDR1 DFQATT, CDR2 SNEGSKA (reference sequence). CDR3 size: 13 residues. The V gene end was trimmed by 6 bases and the J gene end by 2 bases; junction bases not matched to a gene: 6. The sample consisted of PBMCs from blood, taken about 23 months after vaccination. This clonotype was sampled from a man aged 45 to 75 who received an inactivated influenza vaccine. The chain combines TRBV20-1 with TRBJ2-7; 8 nucleotides align to TRBD1. The CDR3: CSARQGFTYEQYF. As DNA, the CDR3 is TGCAGTGCCAGACAGGGGTTCACCTACGAGCAGTACTTC.